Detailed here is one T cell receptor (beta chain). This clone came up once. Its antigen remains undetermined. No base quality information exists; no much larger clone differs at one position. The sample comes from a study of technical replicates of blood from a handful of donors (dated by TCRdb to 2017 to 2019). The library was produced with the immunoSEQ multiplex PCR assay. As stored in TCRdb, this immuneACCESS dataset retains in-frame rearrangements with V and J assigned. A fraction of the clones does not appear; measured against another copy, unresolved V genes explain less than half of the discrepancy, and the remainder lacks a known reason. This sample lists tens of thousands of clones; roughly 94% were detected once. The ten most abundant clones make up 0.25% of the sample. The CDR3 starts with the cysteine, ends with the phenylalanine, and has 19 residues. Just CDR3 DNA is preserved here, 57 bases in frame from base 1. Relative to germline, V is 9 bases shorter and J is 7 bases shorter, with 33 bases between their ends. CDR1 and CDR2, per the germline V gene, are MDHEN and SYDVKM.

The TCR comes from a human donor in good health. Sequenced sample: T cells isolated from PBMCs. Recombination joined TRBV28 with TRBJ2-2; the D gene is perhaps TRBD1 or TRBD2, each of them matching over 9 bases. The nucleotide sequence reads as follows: TGTGCCAGAGGAGACCGCGGACAGGGGTATCTAGCGGGAATCGGGGAGCTGTTTTTT. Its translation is CARGDRGQGYLAGIGELFF.